These 8 T cell receptor beta chains share one sample of origin, sequenced in a study of shared clonotypes between healthy human individuals. Naive CD8 cells comprised CD45RO-negative, CCR7-positively selected cells, excluding terminally differentiated effector memory CD45RA+ cells. Profiled with immunoSEQ multiplex PCR; TCRdb holds only in-frame clones, not every one. This table has about 800,000 clones, 90% to 98% appearing once. Sequenced input: naive CD8+ T cells sorted from blood. The source is a man aged 25-40 years in good health.

This chain joins TRBV9 and TRBJ2-1, with TRBD1 matching 9 bases. The CDR3 loop spans 17 amino acids. The germline CDR1 and CDR2 sequences are SGDLS and YYNGEE. V dropped 4 bases and J dropped 0; count of bases not matched to a gene: 8. The CDR3 DNA sequence: TGTGCCAGCAGCCCAAGCAGGGACAGGGCCTCCTACAATGAGCAGTTCTTC. Its protein is CASSPSRDRASYNEQFF.

The chain uses TRBV10-1 and TRBJ2-7; D not resolved. Germline CDR1 WNHNN, CDR2 SYGVQD (reference sequence). The V gene lost 0 bases and the J gene lost 5 bases, with 14 bases spanning the gap. CDR3 length: 15 amino acids. In DNA, the CDR3 is TGCGCCAGCAGTGAGTCCTCCCTTAGCACGGACGAGCAGTACTTC. Its protein is CASSESSLSTDEQYF.

Only one count was recorded for this clone. V is TRBV5-4 and J is TRBJ2-7; 7 bases fit TRBD1. CDR1 SGHNT and CDR2 YYREEE come from the germline V gene (reference sequence). The CDR3 has 16 residues. With 8 bases clipped from V and 1 base from J, the junction kept 15 bases outside the gene matches. The CDR3 DNA reads as TGTGCCAGTTCTACGAGAGGGACAGAGCATTCCTACGAGCAGTACTTC. It translates to CASSTRGTEHSYEQYF. Using reference TRBV5-4 and TRBJ2-7 for the parts outside the CDR3, the full variable domain is ETGVTQSPTHLIKTRGQQVTLRCSSQSGHNTVSWYQQALGQGPQFIFQYYREEENGRGNFPPRFSGLQFPNYSSELNVNALELDDSALYLCASSTRGTEHSYEQYFGPGTRLTVT.

This chain connects TRBV27 to TRBJ2-6, with D possibly TRBD1 on 5 matching bases. Looked up from germline, CDR1 is MNHEY and CDR2 is SMNVEV (reference sequence). Deletions cut 10 bases from V and 2 bases from J, with 12 bases between. The CDR3 consists of 14 residues. CDR3 nucleotide sequence: TGTGCCACCATGGGGCGTGCTGGGGCCAACGTCCTGACTTTC. This encodes CATMGRAGANVLTF.

The gene calls are TRBV6-1 and TRBJ2-7; the D is unclear. CDR3 length: 12 amino acids. Germline CDR1 is MNHNS and CDR2 is SASEGT. The V gene lost 3 bases and the J gene lost 0 bases, with 3 bases spanning the gap. CDR3 nucleotides: TGTGCCAGCAGTGACCACTCCTACGAGCAGTACTTC. This sequence encodes CASSDHSYEQYF.

The rearrangement joins TRBV11-3 to TRBJ2-2, with 7 bases identical to TRBD1. CDR1 is SGHNT and CDR2 is YENEEA in the germline V gene. CDR3 length equals 15 residues. V was pared by 5 bases and J by 4 bases, with 7 bases of the junction left unmatched. CDR3 coding DNA: TGTGCCAGCAGCCCCCCGGACAGGAGCACCGGGGAGCTGTTTTTT. This sequence encodes CASSPPDRSTGELFF.

This clone was picked up one time. This rearrangement joins TRBV6-5 to TRBJ2-7; 9 bases agree with TRBD1. Losses at the gene ends were 2 bases for V and 3 bases for J; bases not matched to a gene: 5. This CDR3 has 15 residues. Germline assignment: CDR1 MNHEY and CDR2 SVGAGI. This chain's CDR3 is CASSYTTGQGYEQYF. Written as DNA, the CDR3 is TGTGCCAGCAGTTACACGACGGGACAGGGCTACGAGCAGTACTTC.

This clone is a singleton in its sample. The genes are TRBV30 and TRBJ1-1; 8 bases are shared with TRBD1. After removal of 1 base from V and 5 bases from J, the junction contained 6 bases not matched to a gene. Germline CDR1 is GTSNPN and CDR2 is SVGIG (reference sequence). The CDR3 is 14 amino acids. The DNA of the CDR3 is TGTGCCTGGAGTGACGGGACAGGTTTTACTGAAGCTTTCTTT. It yields the protein CAWSDGTGFTEAFF.